The T cell receptor beta chain described here comes from a study of radiation and T cells in renal cell carcinoma. The time point: blood 4 weeks post-SBRT, at nephrectomy. Treatment of the sample: 15 Gy SBRT to primary tumor, nephrectomy 4 weeks later. Nephrectomy followed 15 Gy stereotactic body radiation by 4 weeks. Blood was sampled at baseline, 2 weeks and 4 weeks after SBRT. Study-wide results and caveats: No pretreatment tumor biopsies were available for baseline clonotypes.

Losses at the gene ends were 5 bases for V and 3 bases for J; bases not matched to a gene: 15. From germline, CDR1 is PRHDT and CDR2 FYEKMQ (reference sequence). The CDR3 extends over 18 amino acids. This clone was picked up one time. Its specificity is unknown. The table came from immunoSEQ multiplex PCR; TCRdb's copy has only in-frame clones and leaves some out. Here the sample spans around 170,000 clones, 88% being singletons. This chain links TRBV13 with TRBJ2-3; TRBD2 matches 9 bases. This specimen was blood, taken from a patient whose treatment included radiotherapy and nephrectomy. The receptor comes from a woman in her forties or fifties with renal cell carcinoma. CDR3 sequence: CASSQTPPASGVTDTQYF. The CDR3 DNA reads TGTGCCAGCAGCCAAACCCCTCCGGCTAGCGGGGTGACAGATACGCAGTATTTT. The complete variable domain, with remaining parts taken from reference TRBV13 and TRBJ2-3, reads AAGVIQSPRHLIKEKRETATLKCYPIPRHDTVYWYQQGPGQDPQFLISFYEKMQSDKGSIPDRFSAQQFSDYHSELNMSSLELGDSALYFCASSQTPPASGVTDTQYFGPGTRLTVL.